This passage covers 30 T cell receptor beta chains from one sample sequenced in a study of T cells after yellow fever vaccination. TCRdb processed the 5' RACE reads anew with MiXCR; each CDR3 protein has one entry. The sample comprises 250,000 to 300,000 distinct CDR3 sequences, less than 9.5% of which are singletons, and over 3% rests with the top ten. The starting material was CD4+ T cells sorted from PBMCs, obtained 5 days after the yellow fever booster vaccination. These receptors were collected from a man younger than 35 who received the YFV17D yellow fever vaccine.

The chain is built from TRBV11-2 and TRBJ1-1; perhaps TRBD1 as D (6 bases). CDR1 and CDR2 from the germline V gene are SGHAT and FQNNGV. This CDR3 is built from 15 residues. V dropped 8 bases and J dropped 5 bases, with 21 bases sitting between them. The chain's CDR3 is CASRGLRGRGTEAFF. CDR3 nucleotide sequence: TGTGCCAGCCGTGGGCTCCGGGGGCGAGGTACTGAAGCTTTCTTT.

This clonotype was detected a few times. The chain is built from TRBV6-5 and TRBJ2-1, with a weak D call TRBD2 (7 bases). Trimming left V 6 bases short and J 7 bases short, with 22 bases between. From germline, CDR1 is MNHEY and CDR2 SVGAGI. The CDR3 totals 16 residues. CDR3 sequence: CASSPLGGAPSNEQFF. In nucleotides, the CDR3 is TGTGCCAGCAGCCCCTTGGGGGGGGCTCCCTCGAATGAGCAGTTCTTC.

The chain recombines TRBV7-8 with TRBJ2-6, with TRBD1 as a possible D gene (5 bases). Trimming stripped 5 bases from V and 0 bases from J, with 11 bases between. CDR1 is SGHVS and CDR2 is FQNEAQ in the germline V gene. CDR3 length equals 16 residues. The CDR3 here is CASSPRQLSGANVLTF. Written as DNA, the CDR3 is TGTGCCAGCAGCCCTCGACAGCTCTCTGGGGCCAACGTCCTGACTTTC.

This chain connects TRBV7-2 to TRBJ2-3; D not certain. Trimming left V 0 bases short and J 6 bases short, with 10 bases between. From germline, CDR1 is SGHTA and CDR2 FQGNSA. The CDR3 length is 14 residues. CDR3: CASSLATPKDTQYF. In DNA form, the CDR3 reads TGTGCCAGCAGCTTAGCCACACCTAAGGATACGCAGTATTTT.

The chain links TRBV5-1 to TRBJ1-1; 10 bases agree with TRBD1. The CDR3 length is 19 residues. Germline CDR1 is SGHRS and CDR2 is YFSETQ. V lost 4 bases to trimming and J lost 1 base; unmatched junction nucleotides: 16. CDR3 coding DNA: TGCGCCAGCAGCCTGGGGGTTAGGGGGACAGGGGTTAAGAACACTGAAGCTTTCTTT. Translated: CASSLGVRGTGVKNTEAFF.

This clonotype occurred a few times. The gene calls are TRBV18 and TRBJ2-7; D possibly corresponds to TRBD1 (5 bases). Per germline, CDR1 KGHSH and CDR2 LQKENI. There are 14 residues in the CDR3. Trimming stripped 3 bases from V and 3 bases from J, with 12 bases between. CDR3 bases: TGTGCCAGCTCACCTTCCCCAAGGGGCTACGAGCAGTACTTC. It translates to CASSPSPRGYEQYF.

This clonotype was recorded a few times. This chain uses TRBV3-1 with TRBJ1-6; D remains unclear. Germline V gene data show CDR1 as LGHDT and CDR2 as YNNKEL (reference sequence). Trimming left V 5 bases short and J 7 bases short, with 12 bases between. The CDR3 spans 14 residues. CDR3 residues: CASSKGYNNSPLHF. In DNA, the CDR3 is TGTGCCAGCAGCAAGGGCTACAACAATTCACCCCTCCACTTT.

This clonotype was seen many times. The rearrangement links TRBV27 to TRBJ1-2, with a possible D match to TRBD1 (6 bases). This CDR3 has 14 residues. Trimming took 5 bases from V and 4 from J, leaving 14 bases between them. Germline assignment: CDR1 MNHEY and CDR2 SMNVEV (reference sequence). CDR3 sequence: CASSPQGSGYGYTF. The CDR3 nucleotides are TGTGCCAGCAGTCCACAGGGCTCGGGCTATGGCTACACCTTC.

This clonotype was found a few times. The CDR3 protein is CASSAGFYGYTF. CDR3 nucleotides: TGTGCCAGCAGTGCAGGGTTCTATGGCTACACCTTC. The gene calls are TRBV6-6 and TRBJ1-2, with D tentatively TRBD1 (5 bases). V lost 5 bases and J lost 4, with 8 bases in between. The CDR3 contains 12 residues. Germline loops: CDR1 MNHNY, CDR2 SVGAGI (reference sequence).

This chain uses TRBV28 with TRBJ2-3, with D possibly matching TRBD2 (6 bases). Looked up from germline, CDR1 is MDHEN and CDR2 is SYDVKM. The CDR3 loop spans 15 amino acids. Trimming pared 4 bases from V and 5 bases from J, leaving 16 bases between. The DNA of the CDR3 is TGTGCCAGCAGTTCCCAAGAGGGCGGGAAAGATACGCAGTATTTT. This sequence encodes CASSSQEGGKDTQYF.

The rearrangement uses TRBV6-6 and TRBJ2-5; 9 bases align to TRBD2. The trim removed 11 bases at V and 4 bases at J, leaving 8 bases unmatched. The CDR3 is 13 amino acids. Germline-derived CDR1 and CDR2 are MNHNY and SVGAGI (reference sequence). The CDR3 is CAVSARGGETQYF. CDR3 coding DNA: TGTGCCGTGTCAGCGCGGGGGGGAGAGACCCAGTACTTC.

In its sample, this clonotype was seen a few times. The chain joins TRBV5-1 to TRBJ1-1; no clear D gene. The CDR3 is 13 amino acids. Looked up from germline, CDR1 is SGHRS and CDR2 is YFSETQ. The ends were cut back, 2 bases at V and 5 bases at J, with 10 bases in the middle. In DNA form, the CDR3 reads TGCGCCAGCAGCTTCCAGGCCGGGACTGAAGCTTTCTTT. This gives the protein CASSFQAGTEAFF.

This clonotype has just a few counts. The chain has TRBV2 and TRBJ2-7; tentative D call: TRBD1 (6 bases). The germline V and J ends were trimmed by 7 bases and 6 bases, with 16 bases remaining between them. Germline values: CDR1 SNHLY, CDR2 FYNNEI. There are 13 residues in the CDR3. The CDR3 DNA reads TGTGCCAGCACCGGGACACCGGCGGGCGAGCAGTACTTC. It specifies CASTGTPAGEQYF.

The rearrangement links TRBV7-2 to TRBJ1-5, with 10 bases lining up with TRBD1. The junction had 6 bases not matched to a gene; V was cut back by 1 base and J by 6 bases. The CDR3 has 16 residues. Germline assignment: CDR1 SGHTA and CDR2 FQGNSA. CDR3 coding DNA: TGTGCCAGCAGCTTAGGGGACAGGGGAGGAAGTCAGCCCCAGCATTTT. Residues: CASSLGDRGGSQPQHF.

In its sample, this clonotype was seen many times. CDR3: CASSRDSYTDTQYF. In DNA form, the CDR3 reads TGTGCCAGCAGCCGGGACAGCTACACAGATACGCAGTATTTT. This rearrangement joins TRBV7-2 to TRBJ2-3, with 7 positions matching TRBD1. The CDR3 is 14 residues long. V was clipped by 5 bases and J by 2 bases; unmatched bases: 4. Germline V gives CDR1 SGHTA, CDR2 FQGNSA.

In its sample, this clonotype was seen a few times. The J gene is TRBJ1-5, the V gene TRBV20-1; no firm D call. The CDR3 is 16 amino acids. The V and J ends lost 0 bases and 5 bases respectively, with 17 bases between them. Germline CDR1 is DFQATT and CDR2 is SNEGSKA (reference sequence). This chain's CDR3 is CSARDPAGRPDQPQHF. CDR3 nucleotide sequence: TGCAGTGCTAGAGATCCTGCGGGGAGGCCTGATCAGCCCCAGCATTTT.

In regard to this clonotype: This clone may be a read error of a much larger clone one base away. V is TRBV15 and J is TRBJ2-5; 8 nucleotides match TRBD1. V was pared by 2 bases and J by 2 bases, with 1 base of the junction left unmatched. CDR1 is LNHNV and CDR2 is YYDKDF in the germline V gene (reference sequence). This CDR3 spans 14 amino acids. CDR3 coding DNA: TGTGCCACCAGCAGACACAGGGGGCAAGAGACCCAGTACTTC. Translation: CATSRHRGQETQYF.

This clonotype was detected a few times. This rearrangement joins TRBV7-7 to TRBJ1-3; unclear D gene. The CDR3 extends over 17 amino acids. V was cut by 5 bases and J by 0 bases, with 17 bases left in between. Germline V gene lookup returns CDR1 SSHAT and CDR2 FNYEAQ (reference sequence). The CDR3 here is CASSPHPAISSGNTIYF. The CDR3 DNA sequence: TGTGCCAGCAGCCCACACCCGGCGATCAGCTCTGGAAACACCATATATTTT. Full variable domain (outside the CDR3, taken from reference TRBV7-7 and TRBJ1-3): GAGVSQSPRYKVTKRGQDVTLRCDPISSHATLYWYQQALGQGPEFLTYFNYEAQPDKSGLPSDRFSAERPEGSISTLTIQRTEQRDSAMYRCASSPHPAISSGNTIYFGEGSWLTVV.

This clonotype appeared a few times. The chain uses TRBV7-9 and TRBJ2-4, with 7 nucleotides matching TRBD2. Germline V gives CDR1 SEHNR, CDR2 FQNEAQ (reference sequence). This CDR3 has 16 residues. V lost 5 bases, J lost 8 bases, and 15 bases stayed unmatched. CDR3 DNA sequence: TGTGCCAGCAGCGTGACCGCGGGAGTAATGGGGGACATTCAGTACTTC. The encoded protein is CASSVTAGVMGDIQYF.

This clonotype was counted a few times. The chain carries TRBV7-2 and TRBJ1-5; TRBD1 might be the D (6 bases). V lost 5 bases and J lost 11, with 19 bases in between. The CDR3 covers 14 residues. CDR1 and CDR2 (germline): SGHTA, FQGNSA. The CDR3 region is CASSRGIAEGAQHF. The DNA of the CDR3 is TGTGCCAGCAGCCGAGGGATTGCGGAGGGGGCCCAGCATTTT.

This clonotype has just a few counts. The rearrangement links TRBV9 to TRBJ1-1; TRBD1 might be the D (6 bases). CDR3 size: 17 residues. Trimming stripped 4 bases from V and 3 bases from J, with 22 bases between. Germline V gives CDR1 SGDLS, CDR2 YYNGEE. The CDR3 here is CASSSRGGAGRDTEAFF. The CDR3 coding sequence is TGTGCCAGCAGCTCCCGCGGGGGCGCGGGTCGGGACACTGAAGCTTTCTTT.

This clonotype came up a few times. The chain recombines TRBV20-1 with TRBJ2-5, with D perhaps being TRBD1 or TRBD2 (6 bases each). V was trimmed by 0 bases and J by 4 bases, leaving 12 bases between them. The CDR3 is 14 residues long. From germline, CDR1 is DFQATT and CDR2 SNEGSKA (reference sequence). CDR3 in DNA: TGCAGTGCTAGAGATGCCCGGGGGCGAGAGACCCAGTACTTC. As protein: CSARDARGRETQYF.

In its sample, this clonotype was seen a few times. The J gene is TRBJ1-6, the V gene TRBV6-6, with 11 positions matching TRBD1. From germline, CDR1 is MNHNY and CDR2 SVGAGI (reference sequence). V gave up 4 bases and J gave up 10 bases; unmatched junction bases: 21. The CDR3 sequence is 20 residues long. The CDR3 DNA sequence: TGTGCCAGCAGTTCCCCCGTGGACAGGGGGCAGTCGGGGGGTAGATCACCCCTCCACTTT. This gives the protein CASSSPVDRGQSGGRSPLHF.

The chain is built from TRBV7-2 and TRBJ1-1, with D possibly being TRBD1 (6 bases). The germline V gene encodes CDR1 SGHTA and CDR2 FQGNSA. This CDR3 is 14 amino acids long. Trimming stripped 5 bases from V and 1 base from J, with 11 bases between. CDR3 bases: TGTGCCAGCAGCCGCGACAGGCAGAACACTGAAGCTTTCTTT. It translates to CASSRDRQNTEAFF.

This chain links TRBV29-1 with TRBJ1-2; D unclear. CDR1 SQVTM and CDR2 ANQGSEA come from the germline V gene. Trimming removed 3 bases at V and 6 bases at J, with 17 bases between. The CDR3 covers 14 residues. This chain's CDR3 is CSVDRRSRHDGYTF. CDR3 in DNA: TGCAGCGTTGACAGAAGGTCACGGCACGATGGCTACACCTTC.

Many counts were recorded for this clonotype. The rearrangement links TRBV3-1 to TRBJ2-1; 8 bases are a match to TRBD1. With 4 bases clipped from V and 5 bases from J, the junction kept 7 bases outside the gene matches. This CDR3 region has 15 residues. Germline values: CDR1 LGHDT, CDR2 YNNKEL (reference sequence). CDR3 loop: CASSPWDRRNNEQFF. CDR3 bases: TGTGCCAGCAGCCCCTGGGACAGGCGGAACAATGAGCAGTTCTTC.

This chain links TRBV7-2 with TRBJ2-4; D is ambiguous. V dropped 4 bases and J dropped 4 bases, with 8 bases sitting between them. The germline CDR1 and CDR2 sequences are SGHTA and FQGNSA. This CDR3 has 13 residues. The CDR3 spells CASSSDGKNIQYF. CDR3 sequence (DNA): TGTGCCAGCAGCTCAGACGGGAAAAACATTCAGTACTTC.

The genes are TRBV7-2 and TRBJ2-2, with 7 bases that match TRBD1. This CDR3 has 15 residues. The ends lost 4 bases at V and 6 bases at J; junction bases unmatched: 8. Germline lookup yields CDR1 SGHTA and CDR2 FQGNSA. The CDR3 loop is CASSSWTGFAGELFF. The CDR3 DNA reads as TGTGCCAGCAGCTCCTGGACAGGTTTCGCCGGGGAGCTGTTTTTT.

This sequence joins TRBV18 and TRBJ2-7; D uncertain. V was trimmed by 5 bases and J by 3 bases, leaving 11 bases between them. The length of the CDR3 is 13 residues. CDR1 is KGHSH, CDR2 LQKENI, per germline. CDR3 bases: TGTGCCAGCTCAGGGGTCCGAAACTACGAGCAGTACGTC. Translated, it gives CASSGVRNYEQYV.

The chain recombines TRBV12-3 or TRBV12-4 with TRBJ2-7, with D possibly being TRBD1 (5 bases). This CDR3 contains 13 residues. Trimming took off 3 bases at V and 2 bases at J, with 8 bases between the two ends. The CDR3 reads CASSLQGTYEQYF. CDR3 bases: TGTGCCAGCAGTTTGCAGGGAACCTACGAGCAGTACTTC.